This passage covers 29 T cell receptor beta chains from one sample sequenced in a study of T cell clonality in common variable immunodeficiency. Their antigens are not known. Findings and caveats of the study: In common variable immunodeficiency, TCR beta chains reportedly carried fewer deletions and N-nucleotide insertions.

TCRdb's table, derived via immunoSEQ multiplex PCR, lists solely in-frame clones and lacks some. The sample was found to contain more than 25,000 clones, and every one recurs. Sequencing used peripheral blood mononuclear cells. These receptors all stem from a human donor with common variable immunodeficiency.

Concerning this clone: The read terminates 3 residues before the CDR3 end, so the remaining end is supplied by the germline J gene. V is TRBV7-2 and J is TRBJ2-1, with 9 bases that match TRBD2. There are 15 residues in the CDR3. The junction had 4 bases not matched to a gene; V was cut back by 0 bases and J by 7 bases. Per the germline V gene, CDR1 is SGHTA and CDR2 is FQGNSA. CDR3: CASSLAAGGLNEQFF. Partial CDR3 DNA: TGTGCCAGCAGCTTAGCAGCGGGAGGTCTAAATGAG.

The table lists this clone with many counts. The CDR3 reads CASSTWTRQNTEAFF. The sequenced part of the CDR3 DNA is TGCGCCAGCAGCACCTGGACACGCCAAAACACTGAA. The gene calls are TRBV5-1 and TRBJ1-1; weak D call: TRBD1 (5 bases). The read terminates 3 residues before the CDR3 end, so the remaining end is supplied by the germline J gene. The length of the CDR3 is 15 residues. V shed 4 bases and J shed 2 bases, with 15 bases lying between them. Germline CDR1 SGHRS, CDR2 YFSETQ.

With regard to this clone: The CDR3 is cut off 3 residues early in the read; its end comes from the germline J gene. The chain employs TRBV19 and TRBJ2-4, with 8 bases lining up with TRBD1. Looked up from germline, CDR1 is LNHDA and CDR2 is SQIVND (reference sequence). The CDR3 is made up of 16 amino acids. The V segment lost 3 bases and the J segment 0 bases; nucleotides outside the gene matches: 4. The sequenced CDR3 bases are TGTGCCAGTAGTATTGGGCAGGGGGCAGCCAAAAACATT. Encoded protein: CASSIGQGAAKNI. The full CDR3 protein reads CASSIGQGAAKNIQYF.

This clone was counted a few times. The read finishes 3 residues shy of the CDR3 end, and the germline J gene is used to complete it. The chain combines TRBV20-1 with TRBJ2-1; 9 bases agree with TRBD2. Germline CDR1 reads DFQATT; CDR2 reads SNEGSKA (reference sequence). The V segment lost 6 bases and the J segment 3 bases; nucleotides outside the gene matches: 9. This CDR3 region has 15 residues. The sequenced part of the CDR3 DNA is TGCAGTGCCTCATATAGCGGGAGATACTACAATGAG. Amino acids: CSASYSGRYYNE. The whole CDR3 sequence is CSASYSGRYYNEQFF.

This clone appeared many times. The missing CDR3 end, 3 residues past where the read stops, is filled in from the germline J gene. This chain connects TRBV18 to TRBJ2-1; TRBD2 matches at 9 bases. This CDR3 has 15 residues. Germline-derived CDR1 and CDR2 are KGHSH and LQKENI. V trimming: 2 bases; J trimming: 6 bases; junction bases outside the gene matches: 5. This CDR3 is CASSPSASGINEQFF. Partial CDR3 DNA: TGTGCCAGCTCACCATCGGCTAGCGGGATCAATGAG.

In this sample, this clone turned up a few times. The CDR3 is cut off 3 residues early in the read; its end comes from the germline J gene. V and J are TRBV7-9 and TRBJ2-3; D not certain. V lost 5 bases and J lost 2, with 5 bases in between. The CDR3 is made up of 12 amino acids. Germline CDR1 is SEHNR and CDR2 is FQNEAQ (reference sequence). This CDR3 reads CASSPFTDTQYF. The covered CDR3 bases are TGTGCCAGCAGCCCCTTCACAGATACG.

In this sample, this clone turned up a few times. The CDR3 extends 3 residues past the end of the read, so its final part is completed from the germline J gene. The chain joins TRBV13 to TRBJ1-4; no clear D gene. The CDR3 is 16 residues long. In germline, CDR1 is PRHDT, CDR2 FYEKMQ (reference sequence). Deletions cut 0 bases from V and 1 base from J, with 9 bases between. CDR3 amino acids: CASSLGQLGTNEKLFF. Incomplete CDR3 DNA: TGTGCCAGCAGCTTAGGACAGTTGGGAACTAATGAAAAA.

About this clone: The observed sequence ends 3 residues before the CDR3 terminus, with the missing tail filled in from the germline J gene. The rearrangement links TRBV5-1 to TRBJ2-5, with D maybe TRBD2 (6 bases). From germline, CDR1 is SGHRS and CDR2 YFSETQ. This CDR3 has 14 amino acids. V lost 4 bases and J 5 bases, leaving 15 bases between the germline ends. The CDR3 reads CASSHGGDRETQYF. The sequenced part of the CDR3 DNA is TGCGCCAGCAGCCACGGAGGGGATAGGGAGACC. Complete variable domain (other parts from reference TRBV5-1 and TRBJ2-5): KAGVTQTPRYLIKTRGQQVTLSCSPISGHRSVSWYQQTPGQGLQFLFEYFSETQRNKGNFPGRFSGRQFSNSRSEMNVSTLELGDSALYLCASSHGGDRETQYFGPGTRLLVL.

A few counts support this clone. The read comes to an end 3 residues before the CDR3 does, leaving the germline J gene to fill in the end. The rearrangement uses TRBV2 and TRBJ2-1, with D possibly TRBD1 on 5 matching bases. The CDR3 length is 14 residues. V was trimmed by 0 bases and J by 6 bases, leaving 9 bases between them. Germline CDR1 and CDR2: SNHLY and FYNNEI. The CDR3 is CASSEARAVNEQFF. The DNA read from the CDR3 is TGTGCCAGCAGTGAAGCCAGGGCAGTCAATGAG. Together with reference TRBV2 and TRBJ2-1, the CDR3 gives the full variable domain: EPEVTQTPSHQVTQMGQEVILRCVPISNHLYFYWYRQILGQKVEFLVSFYNNEISEKSEIFDDQFSVERPDGSNFTLKIRSTKLEDSAMYFCASSEARAVNEQFFGPGTRLTVL.

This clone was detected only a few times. Partial CDR3 DNA: TGTGCCTGGAGCGCTTTCCTAGGTATTACCGGTCAGCCC. Its protein product is CAWSAFLGITGQP. The CDR3 in full is CAWSAFLGITGQPQHF. The chain couples TRBV30 to TRBJ1-5; D is uncertain. From the germline J gene comes the end of the CDR3, since the read stops 3 residues before it. Germline assignment: CDR1 GTSNPN and CDR2 SVGIG (reference sequence). V was cut by 3 bases and J by 6 bases, with 21 bases left in between. The CDR3 runs 16 residues.

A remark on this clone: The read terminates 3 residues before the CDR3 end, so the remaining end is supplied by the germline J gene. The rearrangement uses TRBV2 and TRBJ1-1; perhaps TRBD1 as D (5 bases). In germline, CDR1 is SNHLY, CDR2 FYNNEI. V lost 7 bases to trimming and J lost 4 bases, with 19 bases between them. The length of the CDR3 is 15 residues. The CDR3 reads CASKLGGARGTEAFF. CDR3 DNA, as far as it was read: TGTGCCAGCAAACTCGGGGGAGCACGCGGCACTGAA.

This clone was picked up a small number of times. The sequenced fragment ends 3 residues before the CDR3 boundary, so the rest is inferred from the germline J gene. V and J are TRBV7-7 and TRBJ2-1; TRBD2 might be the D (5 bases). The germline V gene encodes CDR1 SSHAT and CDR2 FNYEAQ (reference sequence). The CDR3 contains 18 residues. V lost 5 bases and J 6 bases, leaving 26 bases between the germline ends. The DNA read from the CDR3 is TGTGCCAGCAGCCCCCTCCCCCCCGGGCGGGTGGTTGTCAATGAG. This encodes CASSPLPPGRVVVNE. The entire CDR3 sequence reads CASSPLPPGRVVVNEQFF.

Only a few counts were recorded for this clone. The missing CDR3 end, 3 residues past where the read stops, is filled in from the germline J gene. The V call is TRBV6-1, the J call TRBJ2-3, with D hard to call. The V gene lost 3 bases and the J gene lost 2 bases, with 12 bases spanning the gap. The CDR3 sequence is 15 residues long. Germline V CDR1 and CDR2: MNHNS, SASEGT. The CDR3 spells CASSDVSWYTDTQYF. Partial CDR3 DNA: TGTGCCAGCAGTGACGTTAGCTGGTACACAGATACG.

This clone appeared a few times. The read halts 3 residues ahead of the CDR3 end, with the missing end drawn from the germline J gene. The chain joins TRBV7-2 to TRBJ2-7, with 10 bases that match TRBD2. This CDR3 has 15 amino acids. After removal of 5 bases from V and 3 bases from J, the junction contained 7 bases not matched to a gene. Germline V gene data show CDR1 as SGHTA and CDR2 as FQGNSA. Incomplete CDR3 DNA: TGTGCCAGCAGCCGCCGGACTAGCGGCCGCTACGAG. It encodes CASSRRTSGRYE. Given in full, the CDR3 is CASSRRTSGRYEQYF.

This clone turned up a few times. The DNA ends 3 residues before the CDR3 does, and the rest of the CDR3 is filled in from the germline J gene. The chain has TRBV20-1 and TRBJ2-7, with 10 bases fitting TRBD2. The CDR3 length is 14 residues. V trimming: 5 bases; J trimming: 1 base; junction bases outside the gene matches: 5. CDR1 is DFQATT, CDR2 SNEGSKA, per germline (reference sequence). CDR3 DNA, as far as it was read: TGCAGTGCTCTTAGCGGGAGGTCTTCCTACGAG. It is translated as CSALSGRSSYE. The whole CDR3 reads CSALSGRSSYEQYF.

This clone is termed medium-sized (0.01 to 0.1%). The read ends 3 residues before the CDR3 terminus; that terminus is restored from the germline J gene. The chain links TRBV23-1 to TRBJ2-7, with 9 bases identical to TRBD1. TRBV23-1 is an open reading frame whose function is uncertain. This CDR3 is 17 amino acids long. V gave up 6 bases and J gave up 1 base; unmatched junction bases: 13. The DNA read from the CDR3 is TGCGCCAGCAGCCCCCAGCGCCGGGACAGGGTGTCCTACGAG. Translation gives CASSPQRRDRVSYE. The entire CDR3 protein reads CASSPQRRDRVSYEQYF.

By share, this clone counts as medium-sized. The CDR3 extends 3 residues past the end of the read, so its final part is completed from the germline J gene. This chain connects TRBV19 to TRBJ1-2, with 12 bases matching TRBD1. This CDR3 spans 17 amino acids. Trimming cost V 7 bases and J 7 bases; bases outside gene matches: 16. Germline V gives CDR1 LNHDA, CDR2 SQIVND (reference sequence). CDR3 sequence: CASTQIGTGGFSGGYTF. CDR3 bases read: TGTGCCAGTACCCAAATCGGGACAGGGGGCTTCTCAGGTGGC.

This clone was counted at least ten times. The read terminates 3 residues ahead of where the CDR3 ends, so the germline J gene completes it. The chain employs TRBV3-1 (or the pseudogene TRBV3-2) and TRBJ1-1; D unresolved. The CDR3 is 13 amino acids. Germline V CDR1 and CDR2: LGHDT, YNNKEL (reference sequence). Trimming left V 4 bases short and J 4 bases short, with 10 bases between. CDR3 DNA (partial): TGTGCCAGCAGCCGGAGAGGGCGCACTGAA. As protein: CASSRRGRTE. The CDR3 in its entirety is CASSRRGRTEAFF.

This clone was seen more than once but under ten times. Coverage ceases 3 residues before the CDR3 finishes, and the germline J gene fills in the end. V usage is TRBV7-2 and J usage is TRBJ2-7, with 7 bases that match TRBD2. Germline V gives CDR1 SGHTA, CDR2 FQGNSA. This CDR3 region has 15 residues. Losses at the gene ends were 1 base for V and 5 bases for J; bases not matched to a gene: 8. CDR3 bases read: TGTGCCAGCAGCTTAGTAAGCGGGAAAGAAAACGAG. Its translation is CASSLVSGKENE. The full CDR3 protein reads CASSLVSGKENEQYF.

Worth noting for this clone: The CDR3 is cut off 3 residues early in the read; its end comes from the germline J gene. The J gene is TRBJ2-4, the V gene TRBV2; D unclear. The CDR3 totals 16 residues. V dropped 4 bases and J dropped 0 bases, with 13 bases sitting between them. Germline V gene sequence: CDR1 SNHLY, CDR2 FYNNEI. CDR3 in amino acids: CASSGHGTLAKNIQYF. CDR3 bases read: TGTGCCAGCAGTGGACACGGAACTTTAGCCAAAAACATT.

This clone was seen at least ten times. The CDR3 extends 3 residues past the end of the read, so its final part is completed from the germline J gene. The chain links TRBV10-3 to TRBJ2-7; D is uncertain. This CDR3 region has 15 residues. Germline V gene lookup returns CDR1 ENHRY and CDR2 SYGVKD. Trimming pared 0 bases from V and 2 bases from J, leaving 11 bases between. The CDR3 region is CAISESYSLTYEQYF. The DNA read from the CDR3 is TGTGCCATCAGTGAGTCCTACAGTCTGACCTACGAG.

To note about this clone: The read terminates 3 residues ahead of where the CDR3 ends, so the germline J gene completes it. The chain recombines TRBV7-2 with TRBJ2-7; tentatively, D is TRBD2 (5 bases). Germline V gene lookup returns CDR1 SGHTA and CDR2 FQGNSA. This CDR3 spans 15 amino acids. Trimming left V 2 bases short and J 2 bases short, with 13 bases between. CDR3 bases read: TGTGCCAGCAGCTTAAGGAGCGGAACCACCTACGAG. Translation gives CASSLRSGTTYE. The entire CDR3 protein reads CASSLRSGTTYEQYF.

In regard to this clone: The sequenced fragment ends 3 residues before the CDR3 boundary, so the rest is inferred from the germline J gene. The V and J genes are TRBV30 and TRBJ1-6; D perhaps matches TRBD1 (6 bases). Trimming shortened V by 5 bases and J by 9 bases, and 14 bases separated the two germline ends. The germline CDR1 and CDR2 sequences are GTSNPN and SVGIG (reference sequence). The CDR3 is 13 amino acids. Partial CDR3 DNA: TGTGCCTGGGCCGCAGGGGACCTTTCACCC. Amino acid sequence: CAWAAGDLSP. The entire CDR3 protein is CAWAAGDLSPLHF. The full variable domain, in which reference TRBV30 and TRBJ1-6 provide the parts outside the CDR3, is SQTIHQWPATLVQPVGSPLSLECTVEGTSNPNLYWYRQAAGRGLQLLFYSVGIGQISSEVPQNLSASRPQDRQFILSSKKLLLSDSGFYLCAWAAGDLSPLHFGNGTRLTVT.

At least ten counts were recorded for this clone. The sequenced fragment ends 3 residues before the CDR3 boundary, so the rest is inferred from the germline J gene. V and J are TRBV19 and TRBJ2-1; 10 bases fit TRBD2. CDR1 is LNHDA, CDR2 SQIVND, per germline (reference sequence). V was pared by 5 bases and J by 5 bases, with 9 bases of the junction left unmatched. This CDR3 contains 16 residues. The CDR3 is CASSALLAGPDNEQFF. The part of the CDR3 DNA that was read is TGTGCCAGTAGTGCCCTACTAGCGGGACCTGACAATGAG.

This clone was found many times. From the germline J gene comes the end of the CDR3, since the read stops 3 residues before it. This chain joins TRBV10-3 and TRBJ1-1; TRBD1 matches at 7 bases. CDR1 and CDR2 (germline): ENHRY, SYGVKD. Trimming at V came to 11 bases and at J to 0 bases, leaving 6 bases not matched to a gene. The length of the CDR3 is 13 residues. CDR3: CAASGTVNTEAFF. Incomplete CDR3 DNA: TGTGCCGCCTCGGGGACAGTGAACACTGAA.

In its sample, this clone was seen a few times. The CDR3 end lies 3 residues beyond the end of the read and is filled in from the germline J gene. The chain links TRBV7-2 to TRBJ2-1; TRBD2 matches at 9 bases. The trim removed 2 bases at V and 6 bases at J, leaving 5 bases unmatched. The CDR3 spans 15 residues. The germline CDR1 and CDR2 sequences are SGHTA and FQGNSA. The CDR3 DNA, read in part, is TGTGCCAGCAGCTTACGCGGGAGGGCCCTCAATGAG. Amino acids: CASSLRGRALNE. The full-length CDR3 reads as CASSLRGRALNEQFF.

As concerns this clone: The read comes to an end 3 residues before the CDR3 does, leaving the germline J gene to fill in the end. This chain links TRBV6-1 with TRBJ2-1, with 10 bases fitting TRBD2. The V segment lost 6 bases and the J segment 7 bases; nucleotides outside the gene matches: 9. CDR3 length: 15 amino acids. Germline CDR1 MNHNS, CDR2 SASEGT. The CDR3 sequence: CASSETSGNRNEQFF. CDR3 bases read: TGTGCCAGCAGCGAAACTAGCGGGAATAGGAATGAG.

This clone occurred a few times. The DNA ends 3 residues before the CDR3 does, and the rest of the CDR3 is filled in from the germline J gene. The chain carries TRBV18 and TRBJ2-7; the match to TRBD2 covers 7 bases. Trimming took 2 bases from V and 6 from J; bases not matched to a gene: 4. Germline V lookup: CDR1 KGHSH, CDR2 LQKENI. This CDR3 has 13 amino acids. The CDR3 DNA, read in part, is TGTGCCAGCTCACCAGCTAGCGGAGCCGAG. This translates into CASSPASGAE. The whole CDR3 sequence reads CASSPASGAEQYF.

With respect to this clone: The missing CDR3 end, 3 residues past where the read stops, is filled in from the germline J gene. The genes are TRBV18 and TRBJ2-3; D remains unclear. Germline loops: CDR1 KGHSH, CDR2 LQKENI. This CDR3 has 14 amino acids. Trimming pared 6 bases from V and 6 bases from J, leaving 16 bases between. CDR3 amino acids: CASSPGSWWDTQYF. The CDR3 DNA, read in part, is TGTGCCAGCTCGCCGGGTTCTTGGTGGGATACG.